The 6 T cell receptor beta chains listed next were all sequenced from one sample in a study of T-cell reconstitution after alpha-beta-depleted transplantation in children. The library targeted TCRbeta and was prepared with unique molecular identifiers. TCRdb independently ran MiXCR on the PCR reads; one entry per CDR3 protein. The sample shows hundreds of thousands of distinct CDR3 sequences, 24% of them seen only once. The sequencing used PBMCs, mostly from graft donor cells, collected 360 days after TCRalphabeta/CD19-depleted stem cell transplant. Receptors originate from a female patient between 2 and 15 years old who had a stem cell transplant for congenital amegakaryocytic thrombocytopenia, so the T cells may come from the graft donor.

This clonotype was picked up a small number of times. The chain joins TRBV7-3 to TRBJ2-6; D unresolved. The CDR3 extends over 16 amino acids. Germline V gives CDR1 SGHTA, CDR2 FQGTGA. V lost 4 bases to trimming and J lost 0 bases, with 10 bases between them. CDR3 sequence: CASSSYIPSGANVLTF. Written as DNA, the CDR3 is TGTGCCAGCAGCTCTTACATCCCCTCTGGGGCCAACGTCCTGACTTTC. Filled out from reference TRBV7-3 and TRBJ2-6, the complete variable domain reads GAGVSQTPSNKVTEKGKYVELRCDPISGHTALYWYRQSLGQGPEFLIYFQGTGAADDSGLPNDRFFAVRPEGSVSTLKIQRTERGDSAVYLCASSSYIPSGANVLTFGAGSRLTVL.

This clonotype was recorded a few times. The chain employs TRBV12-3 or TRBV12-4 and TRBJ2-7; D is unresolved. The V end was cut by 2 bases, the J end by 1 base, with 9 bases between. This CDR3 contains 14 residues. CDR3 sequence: CASSLNSKSYEQYF. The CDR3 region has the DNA TGTGCCAGCAGTTTAAACAGCAAATCCTACGAGCAGTACTTC.

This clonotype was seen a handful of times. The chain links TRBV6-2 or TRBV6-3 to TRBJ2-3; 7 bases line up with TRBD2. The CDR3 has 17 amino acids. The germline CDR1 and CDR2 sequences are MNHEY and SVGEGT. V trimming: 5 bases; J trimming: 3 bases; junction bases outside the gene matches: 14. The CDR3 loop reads CASSPSRGSGNTDTQYF. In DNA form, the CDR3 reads TGTGCCAGCAGTCCCTCCCGGGGGAGCGGGAATACAGATACGCAGTATTTT.

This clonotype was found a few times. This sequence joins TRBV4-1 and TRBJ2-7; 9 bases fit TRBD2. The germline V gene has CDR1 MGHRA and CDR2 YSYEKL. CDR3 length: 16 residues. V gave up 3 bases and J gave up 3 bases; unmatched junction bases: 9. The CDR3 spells CASSQDSGGAVYEQYF. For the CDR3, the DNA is TGCGCCAGCAGCCAGGATAGCGGGGGAGCAGTCTACGAGCAGTACTTC.

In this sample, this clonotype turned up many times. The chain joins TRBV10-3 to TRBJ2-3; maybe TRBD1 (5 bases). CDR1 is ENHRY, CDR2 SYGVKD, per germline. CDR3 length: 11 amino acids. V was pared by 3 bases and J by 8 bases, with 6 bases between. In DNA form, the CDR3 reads TGTGCCATCAGTGAAGGGGCTACGCAGTATTTT. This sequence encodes CAISEGATQYF.

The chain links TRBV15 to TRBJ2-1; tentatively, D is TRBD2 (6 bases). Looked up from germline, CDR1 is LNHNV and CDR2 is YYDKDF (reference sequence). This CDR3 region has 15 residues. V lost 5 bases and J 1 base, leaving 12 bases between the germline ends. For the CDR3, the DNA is TGTGCCACCAGCGGGACTGGCCATTCCTACAATGAGCAGTTCTTC. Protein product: CATSGTGHSYNEQFF.